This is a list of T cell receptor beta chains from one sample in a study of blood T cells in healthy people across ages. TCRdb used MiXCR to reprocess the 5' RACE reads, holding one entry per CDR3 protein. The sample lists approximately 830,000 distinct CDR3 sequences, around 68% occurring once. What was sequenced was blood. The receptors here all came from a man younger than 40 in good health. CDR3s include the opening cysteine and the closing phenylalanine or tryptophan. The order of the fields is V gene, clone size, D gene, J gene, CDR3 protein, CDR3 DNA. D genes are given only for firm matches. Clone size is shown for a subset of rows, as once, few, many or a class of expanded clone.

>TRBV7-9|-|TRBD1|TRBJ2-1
CASSLSDRVNEQFF
TGTGCCAGCAGCTTATCGGACAGGGTGAATGAGCAGTTCTTC
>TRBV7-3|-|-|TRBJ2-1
CASSSQVGTEQFF
TGTGCCAGCAGCAGCCAGGTAGGGACAGAGCAGTTCTTC
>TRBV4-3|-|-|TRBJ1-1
CASSHLWRSYTGDDTEAFF
TGCGCCAGCAGCCACCTCTGGCGGTCTTACACGGGGGATGACACTGAAGCTTTCTTT
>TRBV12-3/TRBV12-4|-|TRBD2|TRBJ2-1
CASSLGAQRGPNYISYNEQFF
TGTGCCAGCAGTTTAGGGGCCCAGCGGGGACCGAATTATATCTCCTACAATGAGCAGTTCTTC
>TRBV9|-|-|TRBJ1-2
CASSSRDHYTF
TGTGCCAGCTCGTCCAGGGATCACTACACCTTC
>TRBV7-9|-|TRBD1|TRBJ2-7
CASSSTGGRPYEQYF
TGTGCCAGCAGCTCGACAGGGGGGAGGCCCTACGAGCAGTACTTC
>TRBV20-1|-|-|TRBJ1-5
CSASLSGAGWPQHF
TGCAGTGCTAGTCTTTCAGGGGCGGGCTGGCCCCAGCATTTT
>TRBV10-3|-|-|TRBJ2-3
CAISEGQTVDTQYF
TGTGCCATCAGTGAGGGACAGACTGTCGATACGCAGTATTTT
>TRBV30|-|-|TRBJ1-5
CAWSVGGDQPQHF
TGTGCCTGGAGTGTCGGGGGGGATCAGCCCCAGCATTTT
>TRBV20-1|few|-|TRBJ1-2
CSASQAGKLVDYGYTF
TGCAGTGCTAGTCAGGCAGGGAAGTTGGTGGACTATGGCTACACCTTC
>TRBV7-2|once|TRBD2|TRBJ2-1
CAGAGLVVNEQFF
TGTGCCGGGGCGGGACTAGTGGTCAATGAGCAGTTCTTC
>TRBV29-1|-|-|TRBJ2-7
CSVPVAGSSGYEQYF
TGCAGCGTCCCAGTGGCGGGGTCCTCGGGCTACGAGCAGTACTTC